The 19 T cell receptor beta chains below were found in one sample sequenced in a study of T cell responses to AZD1222 COVID-19 vaccine. The data were produced by immunoSEQ multiplex PCR, yet TCRdb's version contains in-frame clones alone and is incomplete. Of around 75,000 clones listed, about 87% were seen once; the top ten hold 10%. This specimen consisted of peripheral blood, obtained 28 days after the second dose of the MenACWY control vaccine. The source of these receptors is an adult who received the MenACWY meningococcal vaccine as a control.

The V gene is TRBV9, the J gene TRBJ2-2, with TRBD1 identical over 10 bases. J lost 0 bases, V lost 4 bases, and 6 bases had no gene match. The CDR3 sequence is 17 residues long. CDR1 and CDR2 from the germline V gene are SGDLS and YYNGEE. The CDR3 nucleotides are TGTGCCAGCAGCCAGGGACAGGGGCGCTCGAACACCGGGGAGCTGTTTTTT. Residues: CASSQGQGRSNTGELFF.

This chain connects TRBV6-4 to TRBJ2-5, with 12 bases identical to TRBD2. The CDR3 has 14 residues. CDR1 is MRHNA, CDR2 SNTAGT, per germline. J was trimmed by 4 bases and V by 6 bases; bases with no gene match: 3. CDR3 coding DNA: TGTGCCAGCAGCCCGACTAGCGGGGGAGAGACCCAGTACTTC. Encoded protein: CASSPTSGGETQYF.

A few counts support this clone. The chain has TRBV19 and TRBJ1-2; 8 nucleotides align to TRBD1. The CDR3 covers 15 residues. Trimming at V came to 7 bases and at J to 1 base, leaving 8 bases not matched to a gene. CDR1 LNHDA and CDR2 SQIVND come from the germline V gene (reference sequence). CDR3 sequence (DNA): TGTGCCAGTATTGACCGGACAGGGATTAACTATGGCTACACCTTC. Translation: CASIDRTGINYGYTF. The variable domain in full, with the rest retrieved from reference TRBV19 and TRBJ1-2, is DGGITQSPKYLFRKEGQNVTLSCEQNLNHDAMYWYRQDPGQGLRLIYYSQIVNDFQKGDIAEGYSVSREKKESFPLTVTSAQKNPTAFYLCASIDRTGINYGYTFGSGTRLTVV.

The chain combines TRBV30 with TRBJ2-5; D may be TRBD1 (7 bases). The CDR3 has 16 residues. Trimming pared 0 bases from V and 4 bases from J, leaving 18 bases between. Germline CDR1 is GTSNPN and CDR2 is SVGIG (reference sequence). The CDR3: CAWSVQVWQGGETQYF. The CDR3, as DNA: TGTGCCTGGAGTGTACAAGTGTGGCAGGGGGGAGAGACCCAGTACTTC.

This clone came up once. J is TRBJ2-1 and V is TRBV9, with D unresolved. CDR1 and CDR2 from the germline V gene are SGDLS and YYNGEE. This CDR3 has 15 amino acids. V was clipped by 2 bases and J by 16 bases, with 25 bases between them. The CDR3 DNA is TGTGCCAGCAGCGTGGCTCCCCTGACTGGCGATCTGGTTTTCTTC. Residues: CASSVAPLTGDLVFF.

The chain recombines TRBV2 with TRBJ2-2; D may be TRBD1 (5 bases). There are 14 residues in the CDR3. With 8 bases removed from V and 2 bases from J, the gap between germline ends came to 12 bases. Germline V gives CDR1 SNHLY, CDR2 FYNNEI. Here the CDR3 reads CASHRQFNTGELFF. The CDR3 DNA is TGTGCCAGCCATAGACAGTTCAACACCGGGGAGCTGTTTTTT.

The chain joins TRBV5-6 to TRBJ2-5; 8 bases are a match to TRBD1. CDR3 length: 19 residues. Trimming removed 3 bases from V and 4 bases from J; junction bases left unmatched: 20. Germline assignment: CDR1 SGHDT and CDR2 YYEEEE. In nucleotides, the CDR3 is TGTGCCAGCAGCTCCATAAACTTTAGGGCACAGGGGGTGGGAGAGACCCAGTACTTC. This translates into CASSSINFRAQGVGETQYF.

The gene calls are TRBV7-9 and TRBJ1-1, with D tentatively TRBD1 (5 bases). Per the germline V gene, CDR1 is SEHNR and CDR2 is FQNEAQ (reference sequence). The CDR3 has 13 residues. V was clipped by 6 bases and J by 4 bases, with 12 bases between them. The CDR3 coding sequence is TGTGCCAGCAGAGGGCAGGGCTTCACTGAAGCTTTCTTT. It is translated as CASRGQGFTEAFF.

This chain uses TRBV6-6 with TRBJ2-7, with 7 nucleotides matching TRBD2. V gave up 10 bases and J gave up 2 bases; unmatched junction bases: 5. Germline V gene lookup returns CDR1 MNHNY and CDR2 SVGAGI (reference sequence). This CDR3 spans 12 amino acids. CDR3 in amino acids: CAISGGPYEQYF. DNA for the CDR3: TGTGCCATATCGGGAGGCCCCTACGAGCAGTACTTC.

This clone was counted only a few times. The chain links TRBV7-8 to TRBJ1-1; D unclear. The CDR3 length is 12 residues. Between the trimmed V and J ends, which lost 5 bases and 5 bases, there was a span of 9 bases. Germline CDR1 and CDR2: SGHVS and FQNEAQ. The CDR3 nucleotides read TGTGCCAGCAGCCCCGCCTTGACTGAAGCTTTCTTT. The encoded protein is CASSPALTEAFF.

For the CDR3, the DNA is TGTGCCAGCAGTGATCTGGGGGGCAAGCACGGGGAGCTGTTTTTT. It specifies CASSDLGGKHGELFF. The rearrangement links TRBV6-1 to TRBJ2-2; D might be TRBD1 or TRBD2, each matching 6 bases. The germline gives CDR1 MNHNS, CDR2 SASEGT. CDR3 size: 15 residues. Trimming cost V 3 bases and J 7 bases, with 15 bases left between them.

The chain couples TRBV19 to TRBJ1-1; 7 bases align to TRBD1. Germline CDR1 and CDR2: LNHDA and SQIVND (reference sequence). V lost 5 bases and J lost 7; bases outside the gene matches: 16. CDR3 size: 16 residues. In nucleotides, the CDR3 is TGTGCCAGTAGTCCAGACTTAGACAGGGTGGGAGGTGAAGCTTTCTTT. This sequence encodes CASSPDLDRVGGEAFF.

V and J are TRBV11-2 and TRBJ2-7; 11 bases are shared with TRBD2. The V gene's germline CDR1 is SGHAT and CDR2 FQNNGV. With 5 bases clipped from V and 2 bases from J, the junction kept 2 bases outside the gene matches. The CDR3 is 14 residues long. The CDR3 reads CASSGLAGPYEQYF. The CDR3 nucleotides are TGTGCCAGCAGCGGACTAGCGGGCCCCTACGAGCAGTACTTC.

This chain uses TRBV12-3 or TRBV12-4 with TRBJ1-5; D gene uncertain. This CDR3 contains 12 residues. V lost 3 bases, J lost 11 bases, and 11 bases lay in between. CDR3 in DNA: TGTGCCAGCAGTTTTCTGAGGGAAGCCCAGCATTTT. Translated, it gives CASSFLREAQHF.

J is TRBJ1-1 and V is TRBV25-1; tentatively, D is TRBD1 (6 bases). The V gene lost 4 bases and the J gene lost 6 bases, with 12 bases spanning the gap. The CDR3 is 13 residues long. CDR1 and CDR2 from the germline V gene are MGHDK and SYGVNS. The CDR3 nucleotides read TGTGCCAGCAGTGGGCAGGGGAGGGCTGAAGCTTTCTTT. As protein: CASSGQGRAEAFF.

CDR3 residues: CASSEGSGGADTQYF. The DNA of the CDR3 is TGTGCCAGCAGTGAAGGTAGCGGGGGGGCCGATACGCAGTATTTT. This chain connects TRBV6-4 to TRBJ2-3; TRBD2 aligns across 11 bases. V trimming: 3 bases; J trimming: 6 bases; junction bases outside the gene matches: 5. Germline loops: CDR1 MRHNA, CDR2 SNTAGT. The CDR3 is made up of 15 amino acids.

This rearrangement joins TRBV7-9 to TRBJ1-2; TRBD1 aligns across 10 bases. Germline V gene data show CDR1 as SEHNR and CDR2 as FQNEAQ (reference sequence). V gave up 6 bases and J gave up 8 bases; unmatched junction bases: 9. This CDR3 comprises 14 residues. The CDR3 reads CASSLMGQGKGYTF. In DNA form, the CDR3 reads TGTGCCAGCAGTCTTATGGGACAGGGGAAAGGCTACACCTTC.

In its sample, this clone was seen once. The chain has TRBV5-1 and TRBJ2-3, with D perhaps assigned TRBD1 or TRBD2 (6 bases each). The CDR3 extends over 15 amino acids. V lost 1 base, J lost 3 bases, and 12 bases lay in between. Germline V lookup: CDR1 SGHRS, CDR2 YFSETQ. The CDR3 here is CASSLRQGRTDTQYF. The CDR3 DNA sequence: TGCGCCAGCAGCTTGCGGCAGGGGAGGACAGATACGCAGTATTTT.

V usage is TRBV5-4 and J usage is TRBJ1-2; 9 bases agree with TRBD1. J gave up 7 bases and V 4 bases, and 5 bases lay outside the gene matches. The CDR3 has 13 amino acids. CDR1 is SGHNT and CDR2 is YYREEE in the germline V gene (reference sequence). The DNA of the CDR3 is TGTGCCAGCAGCAGGGACAGGGAGGCTGGCTACACCTTC. This encodes CASSRDREAGYTF.